Included here is one T cell receptor beta chain sequence, with context. This clone was counted a single time. No antigen is known for it. There are no base qualities to consult, and no much larger clone falls within one base. The sample belongs to a study of T cell therapy after organ transplantation (dated by TCRdb to 2018 to 2020). In terms of the full investigation: Therapy products were autologous CMV-specific T cells expanded in vitro for approximately two weeks with a peptide pool of 30 HLA class I and II CMV epitopes. Only about 85% of the 10 patients had long-term post-therapy samples available. Each patient got up to 6 T cell doses, given every 2 weeks, and was then monitored for under 30 weeks after finishing therapy. About 80% of the ten patients were classed as clinical responders and two as nonresponders. The median number of CMV-specific T cells given to patients was 1.92 x 10^8, delivered over 2 to 6 intravenous infusions. Peripheral blood samples for the pretherapy time point were taken before T cell therapy began. The study was a follow-up TRBV repertoire analysis of an open-label phase I trial of autologous CMV-specific adoptive T cell therapy in solid-organ transplant recipients. Paper-wide results and their limitations: Post-therapy reconstitution appeared to include both transferred clonotypes and endogenous clonotypes not detected in the therapy products. Marked pretherapy clonal expansions with minimal repertoire change after therapy were observed in nonresponders. The small number of expansions detected in nonresponders may reflect reduced sample coverage resulting from poor CD8+ T cell yield. The fold change in CD8 clonality after therapy was inversely correlated with pretherapy clonality, which suggests that less biased repertoires were more open to remodeling. The small cohort prevented assessing confounders such as concurrent antirejection and antiviral medications.

The immunoSEQ two-step, bias-controlled multiplex PCR assay was used to amplify TRB CDR3 regions from genomic DNA. CDR3 libraries were sequenced on an Illumina NextSeq 500. In the authors' own workflow: The immunoSEQ Analyzer platform was used for the initial alignment and bioinformatics, which included bias normalization against synthetic CDR3 analogs. Annotation of V, D and J genes was based on the definitions in the IMGT database. VDJtools version 1.1.10 and the R package tcR version 2.2.1.11 were used with default settings for further TRBV analyses. For the GLIPH analysis, version 1.0 was run with default settings. To test for significant clonotype frequency changes in CDR3 sequences with at least 5 reads, a 2-sided binomial test with Benjamini-Hochberg correction (alpha = 0.01) was used. As stored in TCRdb, this immuneACCESS dataset retains in-frame rearrangements with V and J assigned. A fraction of the clones does not appear; measured against another copy, unresolved V genes explain less than half of the discrepancy, and the remainder lacks a known reason. V, J and clone size derive from that table, while D and trimming were established from the DNA sequence. For this sample the table gives some 48,000 clones, of which 94% were detected only once. About 3.1% of the sample is taken by the ten largest.

The time point label on this specimen signifies: before start of T cell therapy. The patients had received solid-organ transplants and had drug-resistant/recurrent cytomegalovirus. Nine to ten trial participants were selected for repertoire analysis based on availability of post-therapy peripheral blood mononuclear cells. Viable CD3+CD8+CD4- lymphocytes were sorted from PBMCs on a BD FACSAria III. The Qiagen DNeasy Kit was used to extract genomic DNA from sorted cells. This receptor was taken from a human patient who had received a solid organ transplant and had CMV disease. This sample comprised CD8+ T cells from blood, obtained before autologous CMV-specific T cell therapy.

The DNA sequence is given as TGTGCCAGCAGCGTAAGGCTCAACACCGGGGAGCTGTTTTTT. It specifies CASSVRLNTGELFF. The chain uses TRBV9 and TRBJ2-2; no D gene is confidently identified. According to the germline V gene, CDR1 reads SGDLS and CDR2 reads YYNGEE. The CDR3 holds 14 amino acids from the cysteine to the phenylalanine. Only CDR3 DNA is held: 42 bases, read in frame from base 1. V lost 1 base and J lost 2 bases; the stretch between them is 6 bases long. Beyond the CDR3, the reference TRBV9 and TRBJ2-2 genes provide the residues; the full variable domain reads: DSGVTQTPKHLITATGQRVTLRCSPRSGDLSVYWYQQSLDQGLQFLIQYYNGEERAKGNILERFSAQQFPDLHSELNLSSLELGDSALYFCASSVRLNTGELFFGEGSRLTVL.